The 6 T cell receptor beta chains below all came from one sample that was sequenced in a study of graft-versus-host responses after intestinal transplantation. Sequencing used immunoSEQ multiplex PCR; TCRdb keeps in-frame clones, though not all of them. The sample gives 110,000 to 150,000 clones, about nine tenths of which show up once; roughly 0.19% is in the top ten. Their antigens are not known. The sample consisted of unstimulated CD4+ T cells sorted from spleen or lymph node cells, taken before intestinal transplant. The receptors derive from a human donor who received an intestinal transplant.

This chain connects TRBV6-5 to TRBJ1-5; D might be TRBD1 (6 bases). The length of the CDR3 is 15 residues. From germline, CDR1 is MNHEY and CDR2 SVGAGI. V lost 6 bases and J 0 bases, leaving 12 bases between the germline ends. The CDR3 DNA reads as TGTGCCAGCAGCCTCAGGGGTTATAGCAATCAGCCCCAGCATTTT. Protein sequence: CASSLRGYSNQPQHF.

This sequence joins TRBV28 and TRBJ2-1; D is possibly TRBD1 (6 bases). The ends were cut back, 7 bases at V and 0 bases at J, with 10 bases in the middle. Germline V CDR1 and CDR2: MDHEN, SYDVKM. The CDR3 extends over 14 amino acids. The CDR3 DNA follows: TGTGCCAGCATCACAGGGAGCTCCTACAATGAGCAGTTCTTC. As protein: CASITGSSYNEQFF.

Only a few counts were recorded for this clone. V and J are TRBV30 and TRBJ1-5; 7 bases fit TRBD1. V was pared by 7 bases and J by 2 bases, with 5 bases of the junction left unmatched. Germline V gene data show CDR1 as GTSNPN and CDR2 as SVGIG (reference sequence). This CDR3 spans 13 amino acids. The CDR3 region is CAYETGGNQPQHF. Here the CDR3 DNA reads TGTGCCTACGAAACAGGGGGCAATCAGCCCCAGCATTTT.

This chain uses TRBV27 with TRBJ2-7, with 11 bases fitting TRBD2. The CDR3 runs 17 residues. V gave up 3 bases and J gave up 2 bases; unmatched junction bases: 9. Germline CDR1 MNHEY, CDR2 SMNVEV (reference sequence). The DNA of the CDR3 is TGTGCCAGCAGTTTGAGCGGTCTAGCGGGAGGAACCTACGAGCAGTACTTC. Amino acid sequence: CASSLSGLAGGTYEQYF.

This chain joins TRBV30 and TRBJ2-7; 7 nucleotides align to TRBD1. The CDR3 is 15 amino acids. Trimming cost V 3 bases and J 4 bases; bases outside gene matches: 12. The germline CDR1 and CDR2 sequences are GTSNPN and SVGIG (reference sequence). This CDR3 is CAWRDRQGGRYEQYF. CDR3 DNA: TGTGCCTGGAGGGATAGACAGGGTGGTCGATACGAGCAGTACTTC.

This chain uses TRBV6-5 with TRBJ2-3, with a tentative D call TRBD2 (5 bases). CDR1 and CDR2 from the germline V gene are MNHEY and SVGAGI. There are 11 residues in the CDR3. V lost 6 bases and J 4 bases, leaving 5 bases between the germline ends. In DNA form, the CDR3 reads TGTGCCAGCAGGGAGGCAGATACGCAGTATTTT. Translating gives CASREADTQYF.